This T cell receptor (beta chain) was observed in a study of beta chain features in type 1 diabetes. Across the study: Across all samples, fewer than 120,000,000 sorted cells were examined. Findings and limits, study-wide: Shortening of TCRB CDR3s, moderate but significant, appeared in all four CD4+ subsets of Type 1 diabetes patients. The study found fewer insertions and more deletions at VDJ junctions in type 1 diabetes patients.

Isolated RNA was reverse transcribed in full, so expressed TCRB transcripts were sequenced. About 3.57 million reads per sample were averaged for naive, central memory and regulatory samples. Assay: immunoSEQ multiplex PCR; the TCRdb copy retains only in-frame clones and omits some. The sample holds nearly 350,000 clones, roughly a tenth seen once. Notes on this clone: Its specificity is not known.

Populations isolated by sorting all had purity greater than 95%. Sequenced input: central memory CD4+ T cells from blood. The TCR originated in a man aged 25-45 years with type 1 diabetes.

The CDR3 coding sequence is TGCAGCGTTGAAGATCGACTAGCGGGGGCAACAGATACGCAGTATTTT. Encoded protein: CSVEDRLAGATDTQYF. This chain connects TRBV29-1 to TRBJ2-3; 12 bases match TRBD2. The V segment lost 0 bases and the J segment 3 bases; nucleotides outside the gene matches: 4. Germline values: CDR1 SQVTM, CDR2 ANQGSEA. The CDR3 loop spans 16 amino acids.